This is a list of T cell receptor beta chains from one sample in a study of T cells in tumors after PD-1 blockade. Profiled with immunoSEQ multiplex PCR; TCRdb holds only in-frame clones, not every one. The data contain tens of thousands of clones, less than 85% of them singletons. The source was PBMCs, collected after anti-PD-1 treatment. Receptors were obtained from a human donor with basal cell carcinoma. The CDR3 runs from the conserved cysteine through the conserved F or W. D genes are given only for firm matches. Only some rows state a clone size, as once, few, many or a class for expanded clones.

j_call v_call d_call clone_size cdr3_nt cdr3_aa
TRBJ2-2 TRBV10-1 NA NA TGCGCCAGCAGTGAACGAGGAACCGGGGAGCTGTTTTTT CASSERGTGELFF
TRBJ1-2 TRBV2 TRBD1 NA TGTGCCAGCACATACCAGGGACAGGGTTATATTAGTGCTGGCTACACCTTC CASTYQGQGYISAGYTF
TRBJ2-7 TRBV5-6 TRBD2 NA TGTGCCAGCAGCTTGGGGTTAGCGGGGGACTGGGAGCAGTACTTC CASSLGLAGDWEQYF
TRBJ1-4 TRBV5-1 NA NA TGCGCCAGCAGCAACAGAGGCCCGAATGAAAAACTGTTTTTT CASSNRGPNEKLFF
TRBJ2-1 TRBV7-2 NA NA TGTGCCAGCAGCTTAGAGGTTGGAGACAATGAGCAGTTCTTC CASSLEVGDNEQFF
TRBJ2-2 TRBV28 TRBD1 once TGTGCCAGCACTAGCCCACGACAGGGTGGTACCGGGGAGCTGTTTTTT CASTSPRQGGTGELFF
TRBJ2-7 TRBV5-1 TRBD2 few TGCGCCAGCAGCTCCCCTAGCGGAAGGAGCTCCTACGAGCAGTACTTC CASSSPSGRSSYEQYF
TRBJ2-1 TRBV6-5 NA NA TGTGCCAGCAGAGCCGACGGGACCCGGGAGGAGCAGTTCTTC CASRADGTREEQFF
TRBJ1-2 TRBV3-1/TRBV3-2 TRBD1 NA TGTGCCAGCAGTCAGAACAGGGGTGGCTCCTATGGCTACACCTTC CASSQNRGGSYGYTF
TRBJ1-5 TRBV4-2 TRBD1 NA TGTGCCAGCAGCCAAGTGACAGGGGGCTTCAATCAGCCCCAGCATTTT CASSQVTGGFNQPQHF
TRBJ1-1 TRBV18 TRBD1 NA TGTGCCAGCTCTACTCTCCACATCACAGGGGACACTGAAGCTTTCTTT CASSTLHITGDTEAFF
TRBJ2-6 TRBV15 NA NA TGTGCCACCAGGGACCCTGGGGCCAACGTCCTGACTTTC CATRDPGANVLTF
TRBJ2-3 TRBV24-1 NA NA TGTGCCACCAGTGACGGACAGAAAACAGATACGCAGTATTTT CATSDGQKTDTQYF
TRBJ1-5 TRBV27 NA NA TGTGCCAGCAGCCAACCGGGCCTAGGAACTTATAGCAATCAGCCCCAGCATTTT CASSQPGLGTYSNQPQHF
TRBJ2-2 TRBV12-3/TRBV12-4 NA NA TGTGCCAGCAGTTTTCTGTATTACGGGGAGCTGTTTTTT CASSFLYYGELFF
TRBJ2-3 TRBV30 TRBD1 NA TGTGCCTGGAGCGCCGGGACAGGGTATTCTGATACGCAGTATTTT CAWSAGTGYSDTQYF
TRBJ1-6 TRBV3-1/TRBV3-2 TRBD1 once TGTGCCAGCAGCCCACAGGGGGGGAATTCACCCCTCCACTTT CASSPQGGNSPLHF
TRBJ2-3 TRBV28 TRBD2 NA TGTGCCAGCAGTCTGGGGGGGTCGGCCAGCACAGATACGCAGTATTTT CASSLGGSASTDTQYF
TRBJ1-4 TRBV7-9 NA once TGTGCCAGCAGCCGGCCTTCAACTAATGAAAAACTGTTTTTT CASSRPSTNEKLFF
TRBJ1-6 TRBV7-2 TRBD1 NA TGTGCCAGCGTGACAGGGGAACATTCACCCCTCCACTTT CASVTGEHSPLHF
TRBJ2-3 TRBV9 NA NA TGTGCCAGCAGCGTAGGTCCCGACGGTACGCAGTATTTT CASSVGPDGTQYF
TRBJ2-3 TRBV10-1 TRBD1 NA TGCGCCAGCAGTGAGCAACAGACAGGGGCATCAGATACGCAGTATTTT CASSEQQTGASDTQYF
TRBJ1-5 TRBV24-1 TRBD1 NA TGTGCCACCAGTGGGGGACAGGGCAATCAGCCCCAGCATTTT CATSGGQGNQPQHF
TRBJ2-1 TRBV3-1/TRBV3-2 NA NA TGTGCCAGCAGGGGGGACTACAATGAGCAGTTCTTC CASRGDYNEQFF
TRBJ1-2 TRBV5-1 NA NA TGCGCCAGCAGCTTACAGGGATCGGGCCTAGATGGCTACACCTTC CASSLQGSGLDGYTF
TRBJ2-2 TRBV5-8 NA once TGTGCCAGCAGCTTGCCATTCCCGAACACCGGGGAGCTGTTTTTT CASSLPFPNTGELFF
TRBJ2-5 TRBV5-1 NA few TGCGCCAGCAGCTCCGGAGTAATGTGGGAGACCCAGTACTTC CASSSGVMWETQYF
TRBJ2-3 TRBV7-2 TRBD2 NA TGTGCCAGCAGCCCTATAGCGGGGGCGGCGGATACGCAGTATTTT CASSPIAGAADTQYF
TRBJ2-3 TRBV18 TRBD1 NA TGTGCCAGCTCAACAGGGGGGTTCGGAGATACGCAGTATTTT CASSTGGFGDTQYF
TRBJ2-3 TRBV29-1 TRBD2 NA TGCAGCGTTGGAGGTAGCGGGGGTTCAGATACGCAGTATTTT CSVGGSGGSDTQYF
TRBJ1-1 TRBV5-1 NA NA TGCGCCAGCAGGGGAGAACTTATGAACACTGAAGCTTTCTTT CASRGELMNTEAFF
TRBJ2-5 TRBV2 TRBD2 once TGTGCCAGCAGTGAAGTGTCGGGGGGAGGGGAGACCCAGTACTTC CASSEVSGGGETQYF
TRBJ2-7 TRBV18 NA NA TGTGCCAGCTCACCAGGGGAACCCTACGAGCAGTACTTC CASSPGEPYEQYF
TRBJ1-3 TRBV3-1/TRBV3-2 TRBD1 NA TGTGCCAGCAGCCAAGAACAGGGGCGAAAGAACACCATATATTTT CASSQEQGRKNTIYF
TRBJ2-5 TRBV19 TRBD2 NA TGTGCCAGTAGCCCCATCGGGGGGAAGGTACTGGAGACCCAGTACTTC CASSPIGGKVLETQYF
TRBJ1-2 TRBV3-1/TRBV3-2 TRBD1 NA TGTGCCAGCAGGAGCACAGGGGCGAACTATGGCTACACCTTC CASRSTGANYGYTF
TRBJ2-5 TRBV11-3 TRBD1 NA TGTGCCAGCAGCGATACAGGGGCAGAGACCCAGTACTTC CASSDTGAETQYF
TRBJ2-7 TRBV3-1/TRBV3-2 TRBD1 NA TGTGCCAGCAGCCAATTCCCCCCCCGGGACAGGGTTTCGAACGAGCAGTACTTC CASSQFPPRDRVSNEQYF
TRBJ1-6 TRBV6-5 TRBD1 NA TGTGCCAGCAGTCCCCCCGGGACAGGGCTATCACCCCTCCACTTT CASSPPGTGLSPLHF
TRBJ2-1 TRBV5-1 NA once TGCGCCAGCAGCCCTGAAGGGGGGAGCACCTACAATGAGCAGTTCTTC CASSPEGGSTYNEQFF
TRBJ2-3 TRBV27 NA NA TGTGCCAGCAGTTCTCGCACAGATACGCAGTATTTT CASSSRTDTQYF
TRBJ2-3 TRBV2 NA NA TGTGCCAGCAGTCTTGGACGGAGAACAGATACGCAGTATTTT CASSLGRRTDTQYF
TRBJ2-5 TRBV10-3 NA NA TGTGCCATCAGTGAGTCGGGGGACACCCAAGAGACCCAGTACTTC CAISESGDTQETQYF
TRBJ1-2 TRBV6-1 TRBD1 NA TGTGCCAGCAGTGACGGGACAGGGAAGTATGGCTACACCTTC CASSDGTGKYGYTF
TRBJ1-6 TRBV5-1 NA NA TGCGCCAGCAGCTGGGGGGAAGGAAGAAATTCACCCCTCCACTTT CASSWGEGRNSPLHF
TRBJ2-2 TRBV7-2 NA NA TGTGCCAGCAGCTTAGTTCGCACCGGGGAGCTGTTTTTT CASSLVRTGELFF
TRBJ2-2 TRBV12-5 NA NA TGTGCTAGTGGTTTGGCCGGGACGGCGAACACCGGGGAGCTGTTTTTT CASGLAGTANTGELFF
TRBJ1-6 TRBV21-1 NA NA TGTGCCAGCAGCAAAGAGAGACAGGGGAATTCACCCCTCCACTTT CASSKERQGNSPLHF
TRBJ2-2 TRBV19 TRBD2 NA TGTGCCAGTAGTATCAGGACTAGCGGGGGTGTCACCGGGGAGCTGTTTTTT CASSIRTSGGVTGELFF
TRBJ2-7 TRBV18 TRBD1 NA TGTGCCAGCTCACCACCTGAGAACAGGGGAAGTACCTACGAGCAGTACTTC CASSPPENRGSTYEQYF
TRBJ2-3 TRBV7-6 TRBD1 NA TGTGCCAGCAGCTTAGAAGGGACAGGGAGTTTAGATACGCAGTATTTT CASSLEGTGSLDTQYF
TRBJ1-5 TRBV2 NA NA TGTGCCAGCAGAGGAGGGTTAGTTAGCAATCAGCCCCAGCATTTT CASRGGLVSNQPQHF
TRBJ1-2 TRBV19 NA NA TGTGCCAGTAGTACCTGGACGTATAACTATGGCTACACCTTC CASSTWTYNYGYTF
TRBJ1-1 TRBV28 NA many TGTGCCAGCAGTTTGCCGGGGGCCCGGGTGGCTTTCTTT CASSLPGARVAFF
TRBJ2-2 TRBV7-2 NA NA TGTGCCAGCAGCTTAGAGAGAGGGAGCGGGGAGCTGTTTTTT CASSLERGSGELFF
TRBJ1-5 TRBV9 TRBD1 NA TGTGCCAGCAGCGTAGAACAGGGGACAAATCAGCCCCAGCATTTT CASSVEQGTNQPQHF
TRBJ1-2 TRBV7-2 NA NA TGTGCCAGCAGCACCCCGCATAGGGGGGGAAAGCATGGCTACACCTTC CASSTPHRGGKHGYTF